Following are 32 T cell receptor beta chains from one sample sequenced in a study of shared clonotypes between healthy human individuals. Generated by immunoSEQ multiplex PCR, the TCRdb table keeps only in-frame clones and is missing some. The repertoire holds some 1 million clones, with about three quarters as singletons. Source material: memory CD4+ T cells sorted from blood. Subset described: CD45RA-negative fraction. The source of these receptors is a man aged 18 to 30 in good health.

In this sample, this clone turned up a few times. V and J are TRBV30 and TRBJ2-5; D gene ambiguous. CDR3 size: 12 residues. Germline V gene lookup returns CDR1 GTSNPN and CDR2 SVGIG (reference sequence). V lost 1 base and J lost 5, with 8 bases in between. CDR3 coding DNA: TGTGCCTGGAGTGATCGGCGGGAGACCCAGTACTTC. Translation gives CAWSDRRETQYF.

V is TRBV10-3 and J is TRBJ2-1; 9 nucleotides align to TRBD2. V lost 2 bases and J lost 5; bases outside the gene matches: 7. Germline assignment: CDR1 ENHRY and CDR2 SYGVKD. This CDR3 is built from 16 residues. CDR3 bases: TGTGCCATCAGTGAGAGTTTGGCTAGCGGGAACAATGAGCAGTTCTTC. It codes for CAISESLASGNNEQFF.

This sequence joins TRBV10-3 and TRBJ2-5, with D possibly TRBD2 on 5 matching bases. Trimming removed 2 bases at V and 2 bases at J, with 9 bases between. The CDR3 is made up of 14 amino acids. Germline loops: CDR1 ENHRY, CDR2 SYGVKD. CDR3 sequence reads: CAISEGTRQETQYF. The CDR3 DNA sequence: TGTGCCATCAGTGAGGGTACTAGGCAAGAGACCCAGTACTTC.

Worth noting for this clone: Other DNA sequences within the sample encode an identical CDR3. This rearrangement joins TRBV6-5 to TRBJ2-7, with D possibly TRBD1 on 6 matching bases. V lost 6 bases to trimming and J lost 6 bases, with 12 bases between them. Germline-derived CDR1 and CDR2 are MNHEY and SVGAGI. The CDR3 extends over 12 amino acids. DNA for the CDR3: TGTGCCAGCAGATCCACAGGGAGCGAGCAGTACTTC. Its translation is CASRSTGSEQYF.

This chain uses TRBV5-4 with TRBJ2-7; no clear D. The CDR3 sequence is 17 residues long. The V end lost 4 bases, the J end lost 0 bases, and 20 bases lay between the germline ends. The germline gives CDR1 SGHNT, CDR2 YYREEE (reference sequence). CDR3 sequence reads: CASSPIEALGGSYEQYF. The CDR3, as DNA: TGTGCCAGCAGCCCCATAGAAGCGTTAGGTGGCTCCTACGAGCAGTACTTC.

Concerning this clone: A junction end diverges from the germline sequence, so it may reflect a read error. The chain uses TRBV7-7 and TRBJ2-5; weak D call: TRBD1 (6 bases). This CDR3 comprises 15 residues. Germline-derived CDR1 and CDR2 are SSHAT and FNYEAQ (reference sequence). The CDR3 region has the DNA TGTGCTAGCAGCCCTGTGGCCAGGGGTGTGGAGACCCAGTACTTC. Its translation: CASSPVARGVETQYF.

V and J are TRBV7-2 and TRBJ2-2; tentatively, D is TRBD2 (5 bases). V was shortened by 2 bases and J by 4 bases, with 11 bases between the two germline ends. The CDR3 consists of 15 residues. Germline assignment: CDR1 SGHTA and CDR2 FQGNSA. The CDR3 is CASSLSSGSTGELFF. The CDR3 region has the DNA TGTGCCAGCAGCTTAAGCTCGGGATCCACCGGGGAGCTGTTTTTT.

The rearrangement links TRBV6-5 to TRBJ1-4, with TRBD1 matching 7 bases. The length of the CDR3 is 15 residues. The V gene end was trimmed by 0 bases and the J gene end by 8 bases; junction bases not matched to a gene: 6. Germline CDR1 MNHEY, CDR2 SVGAGI. The CDR3 sequence: CASSYSTGLQEKLFF. The CDR3, as DNA: TGTGCCAGCAGTTACTCGACAGGGCTTCAGGAAAAACTGTTTTTT.

The V and J genes are TRBV30 and TRBJ1-5; 7 bases map to TRBD1. J lost 6 bases, V lost 2 bases, and 4 bases had no gene match. Germline assignment: CDR1 GTSNPN and CDR2 SVGIG (reference sequence). The length of the CDR3 is 13 residues. DNA for the CDR3: TGTGCCTGGAGTATTGACAGGGCTCAGCCCCAGCATTTT. It yields the protein CAWSIDRAQPQHF.

The gene calls are TRBV6-6 and TRBJ1-1; no clear D. V lost 6 bases and J 1 base, leaving 9 bases between the germline ends. The CDR3 extends over 13 amino acids. The germline V gene has CDR1 MNHNY and CDR2 SVGAGI (reference sequence). In nucleotides, the CDR3 is TGTGCCAGCAGCCGACTTGCGAACACTGAAGCTTTCTTT. This encodes CASSRLANTEAFF.

Concerning this clone itself: The same CDR3 also results from other DNA sequences found in this sample. The CDR3 is CASSPTGAFYEQYF. The DNA of the CDR3 is TGTGCCAGCTCACCCACAGGGGCGTTTTACGAGCAGTACTTC. The rearrangement links TRBV18 to TRBJ2-7; 7 nucleotides agree with TRBD1. V was pared by 3 bases and J by 4 bases, with 6 bases of the junction left unmatched. The CDR3 totals 14 residues. The germline CDR1 and CDR2 sequences are KGHSH and LQKENI.

The chain carries TRBV11-2 and TRBJ2-7; the D call may be TRBD1 or TRBD2 (5 bases each). The CDR3 totals 15 residues. Germline CDR1 reads SGHAT; CDR2 reads FQNNGV. The germline V and J ends were trimmed by 4 bases and 5 bases, with 18 bases remaining between them. This CDR3 reads CASSSWDRVMNEQYF. The CDR3 nucleotides read TGTGCCAGCAGCTCCTGGGACCGCGTTATGAACGAGCAGTACTTC. The complete variable domain, with remaining parts taken from reference TRBV11-2 and TRBJ2-7, reads EAGVAQSPRYKIIEKRQSVAFWCNPISGHATLYWYQQILGQGPKLLIQFQNNGVVDDSQLPKDRFSAERLKGVDSTLKIQPAKLEDSAVYLCASSSWDRVMNEQYFGPGTRLTVT.

This chain's CDR3 is CASSLRGQARNQPQHF. The CDR3 DNA is TGTGCCAGCAGTTTAAGGGGACAGGCGAGGAATCAGCCCCAGCATTTT. The gene calls are TRBV27 and TRBJ1-5, with TRBD1 matching 8 bases. With 2 bases clipped from V and 4 bases from J, the junction kept 7 bases outside the gene matches. Germline CDR1 MNHEY, CDR2 SMNVEV (reference sequence). The CDR3 totals 16 residues.

The gene calls are TRBV10-3 and TRBJ2-3; 9 positions agree with TRBD1. The V segment lost 10 bases and the J segment 4 bases; nucleotides outside the gene matches: 9. CDR3 size: 14 residues. The germline V gene has CDR1 ENHRY and CDR2 SYGVKD. CDR3 nucleotide sequence: TGTGCCACGGCTCCCGGGACAGGGCCAGATACGCAGTATTTT. It encodes CATAPGTGPDTQYF.

This clone was found once. V usage is TRBV19 and J usage is TRBJ2-2, with TRBD2 matching 8 bases. The junction had 7 bases not matched to a gene; V was cut back by 3 bases and J by 1 base. This CDR3 contains 17 residues. Germline values: CDR1 LNHDA, CDR2 SQIVND (reference sequence). In nucleotides, the CDR3 is TGTGCCAGTAGTATCCGGACTAGCTGGATGAACACCGGGGAGCTGTTTTTT. It yields the protein CASSIRTSWMNTGELFF.

The gene calls are TRBV5-4 and TRBJ1-6, with D unresolved. The V gene's germline CDR1 is SGHNT and CDR2 YYREEE (reference sequence). Trimming shortened V by 1 base and J by 5 bases, and 7 bases separated the two germline ends. CDR3 length equals 14 residues. The CDR3 protein is CASSLSRDNSPLHF. DNA for the CDR3: TGTGCCAGCAGCTTGTCACGGGATAATTCACCCCTCCACTTT.

The rearrangement uses TRBV18 and TRBJ2-6; TRBD1 is a possible D gene (5 bases). Germline loops: CDR1 KGHSH, CDR2 LQKENI. CDR3 length equals 16 residues. V lost 2 bases, J lost 2 bases, and 10 bases lay in between. CDR3 in DNA: TGTGCCAGCTCACCAGGTGCAGGGACTGGGGCCAACGTCCTGACTTTC. It codes for CASSPGAGTGANVLTF. Filled out from reference TRBV18 and TRBJ2-6, the complete variable domain reads NAGVMQNPRHLVRRRGQEARLRCSPMKGHSHVYWYRQLPEEGLKFMVYLQKENIIDESGMPKERFSAEFPKEGPSILRIQQVVRGDSAAYFCASSPGAGTGANVLTFGAGSRLTVL.

V usage is TRBV30 and J usage is TRBJ2-6, with 8 bases fitting TRBD1. CDR1 is GTSNPN and CDR2 is SVGIG in the germline V gene (reference sequence). CDR3 length: 18 residues. The V segment lost 4 bases and the J segment 3 bases; nucleotides outside the gene matches: 14. The CDR3 nucleotides read TGTGCCTGGACCAACAAACAGGGGGTCCGCGGTGGGGCCAACGTCCTGACTTTC. Translating it yields CAWTNKQGVRGGANVLTF.

V gene TRBV7-3 combines with J gene TRBJ2-7; TRBD1 might be the D (5 bases). V was cut by 3 bases and J by 0 bases, with 9 bases left in between. The CDR3 extends over 14 amino acids. Per the germline V gene, CDR1 is SGHTA and CDR2 is FQGTGA. In DNA, the CDR3 is TGTGCCAGCAGCTTCGCTCAGGGCTCCTACGAGCAGTACTTC. Translation gives CASSFAQGSYEQYF.

The rearrangement uses TRBV5-4 and TRBJ2-7; TRBD2 agrees at 8 bases. The CDR3 runs 15 residues. The germline gives CDR1 SGHNT, CDR2 YYREEE (reference sequence). V lost 4 bases and J lost 2; bases outside the gene matches: 8. The DNA for the CDR3 is TGTGCCAGCAGCCGTAGCGGGGAGCCGCCCTACGAGCAGTACTTC. Its protein is CASSRSGEPPYEQYF.

The chain has TRBV7-2 and TRBJ1-6; D is perhaps TRBD1 (6 bases). Trimming cost V 8 bases and J 6 bases, with 17 bases left between them. This CDR3 comprises 15 residues. Per the germline V gene, CDR1 is SGHTA and CDR2 is FQGNSA. CDR3 nucleotides: TGTGCCAGCCGACAGGCGGGTTCCCCTAATTCACCCCTCCACTTT. This translates into CASRQAGSPNSPLHF.

The table lists this clone with a few counts. This specimen includes other DNA sequences encoding the same CDR3. The genes are TRBV11-2 and TRBJ2-5; no clear D gene. V dropped 2 bases and J dropped 3 bases, with 1 base sitting between them. CDR3 size: 11 residues. Per the germline V gene, CDR1 is SGHAT and CDR2 is FQNNGV. DNA for the CDR3: TGTGCCAGCAGCTTAAAAGAGACCCAGTACTTC. Its protein product is CASSLKETQYF. Using reference TRBV11-2 and TRBJ2-5 for the parts outside the CDR3, the full variable domain is EAGVAQSPRYKIIEKRQSVAFWCNPISGHATLYWYQQILGQGPKLLIQFQNNGVVDDSQLPKDRFSAERLKGVDSTLKIQPAKLEDSAVYLCASSLKETQYFGPGTRLLVL.

There are a few counts of this clone. This chain joins TRBV21-1 and TRBJ2-4. TRBV21-1 represents a pseudogene. This CDR3 is built from 15 residues. The CDR3 DNA follows: TGTGCCAGCAGCAAAGGGCTACTGATCAAAAACATTCAGTACTTC. This gives the protein CASSKGLLIKNIQYF.

This chain joins TRBV10-3 and TRBJ2-7, with 8 bases that match TRBD2. This CDR3 is 12 amino acids long. Germline V CDR1 and CDR2: ENHRY, SYGVKD. V was clipped by 5 bases and J by 6 bases; unmatched bases: 3. The CDR3 sequence is CAISSGGAEQYF. CDR3 DNA: TGTGCCATCAGTAGCGGGGGTGCCGAGCAGTACTTC.

The chain is built from TRBV5-1 and TRBJ2-6, with 7 bases lining up with TRBD2. The CDR3 length is 13 residues. J gave up 8 bases and V 4 bases, and 3 bases lay outside the gene matches. Germline V gene data show CDR1 as SGHRS and CDR2 as YFSETQ. CDR3 loop: CASSVGGTNVLTF. CDR3 DNA: TGCGCCAGCAGCGTCGGGGGGACCAACGTCCTGACTTTC.

The chain has TRBV6-1 and TRBJ2-7, with TRBD2 matching over 13 bases. Losses at the gene ends were 4 bases for V and 4 bases for J; bases not matched to a gene: 4. The CDR3 runs to 15 residues. CDR1 is MNHNS, CDR2 SASEGT, per germline. The CDR3 coding sequence is TGTGCCAGCAGTGGTAGACTAGCGGGGGGTTACGAGCAGTACTTC. Its translation is CASSGRLAGGYEQYF.

The chain is built from TRBV19 and TRBJ2-5; TRBD1 might be the D (6 bases). Germline-derived CDR1 and CDR2 are LNHDA and SQIVND (reference sequence). The V and J ends lost 11 bases and 2 bases respectively, with 18 bases between them. The CDR3 extends over 14 amino acids. The chain's CDR3 is CAHRGCTEQETQYF. The DNA for the CDR3 is TGTGCCCATAGGGGGTGCACAGAGCAAGAGACCCAGTACTTC.

The chain has TRBV5-6 and TRBJ1-5, with 11 bases identical to TRBD1. With V trimmed by 4 bases and J by 1 base, 4 bases remained unmatched. This CDR3 spans 16 amino acids. Germline V CDR1 and CDR2: SGHDT, YYEEEE. This chain's CDR3 is CASSAGTGGSNQPQHF. The CDR3 coding sequence is TGTGCCAGCAGCGCCGGGACAGGGGGGAGCAATCAGCCCCAGCATTTT. Combining the CDR3 with reference TRBV5-6 and TRBJ1-5 gives the whole variable domain DAGVTQSPTHLIKTRGQQVTLRCSPKSGHDTVSWYQQALGQGPQFIFQYYEEEERQRGNFPDRFSGHQFPNYSSELNVNALLLGDSALYLCASSAGTGGSNQPQHFGDGTRLSIL.

This chain joins TRBV28 and TRBJ1-2; 7 bases map to TRBD1. The CDR3 is made up of 15 amino acids. CDR1 and CDR2 (germline): MDHEN, SYDVKM. Trimming at V came to 6 bases and at J to 8 bases, leaving 15 bases not matched to a gene. CDR3 protein: CASRIPATGWRGYTF. CDR3 in DNA: TGTGCCAGCAGAATACCCGCGACAGGGTGGCGGGGCTACACCTTC.

This clone was seen repeatedly, ten times or more. V gene TRBV30 combines with J gene TRBJ2-7; 7 bases agree with TRBD1. Germline assignment: CDR1 GTSNPN and CDR2 SVGIG (reference sequence). The CDR3 sequence is 19 residues long. Trimming cost V 0 bases and J 3 bases; bases outside gene matches: 20. CDR3 protein: CAWSVRPLRQGWAHYEQYF. CDR3 sequence (DNA): TGTGCCTGGAGTGTCCGCCCTCTGAGACAGGGTTGGGCTCACTACGAGCAGTACTTC. The full variable domain, rest sourced from reference TRBV30 and TRBJ2-7, is SQTIHQWPATLVQPVGSPLSLECTVEGTSNPNLYWYRQAAGRGLQLLFYSVGIGQISSEVPQNLSASRPQDRQFILSSKKLLLSDSGFYLCAWSVRPLRQGWAHYEQYFGPGTRLTVT.

The chain carries TRBV9 and TRBJ1-1, with unresolved D. V lost 0 bases and J 2 bases, leaving 8 bases between the germline ends. The CDR3 is made up of 14 amino acids. Germline-derived CDR1 and CDR2 are SGDLS and YYNGEE. CDR3 nucleotides: TGTGCCAGCAGCGTAGAACCGGCCAACACTGAAGCTTTCTTT. Its translation: CASSVEPANTEAFF.

This chain connects TRBV2 to TRBJ1-6; 7 nucleotides match TRBD1. V lost 8 bases, J lost 3 bases, and 4 bases stayed unmatched. CDR1 and CDR2 (germline): SNHLY, FYNNEI. The CDR3 runs to 14 residues. The CDR3 loop reads CASLRDSYNSPLHF. Here the CDR3 DNA reads TGTGCCAGCCTCAGGGACAGCTATAATTCACCCCTCCACTTT.